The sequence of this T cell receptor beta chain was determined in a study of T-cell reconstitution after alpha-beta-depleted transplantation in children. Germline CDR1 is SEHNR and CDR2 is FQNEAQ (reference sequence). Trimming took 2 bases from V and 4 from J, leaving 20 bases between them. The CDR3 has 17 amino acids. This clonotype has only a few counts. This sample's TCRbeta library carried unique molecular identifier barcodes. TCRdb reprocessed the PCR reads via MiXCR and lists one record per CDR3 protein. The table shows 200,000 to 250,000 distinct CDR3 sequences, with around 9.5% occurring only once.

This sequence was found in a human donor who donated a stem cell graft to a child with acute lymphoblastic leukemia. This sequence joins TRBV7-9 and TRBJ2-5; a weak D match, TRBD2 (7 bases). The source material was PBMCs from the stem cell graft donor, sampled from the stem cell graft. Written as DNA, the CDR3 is TGTGCCAGCAGCTTACCGCAGCGGGACACCTTAAGAGAGACCCAGTACTTC. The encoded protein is CASSLPQRDTLRETQYF.